This section outlines one T cell receptor beta chain sequence together with its context. This sample is part of a study of blood T cell repertoires in COVID-19. Using immunoSEQ multiplex PCR, the repertoire was profiled, and TCRdb retains in-frame clones only, with some absent. The repertoire includes hundreds of thousands of clones, 70% to 90% of them detected once, and 1.4% to 1.5% sits in the top ten. Sequencing used PBMCs or T cells enriched from blood (not recorded which). The sequence was collected from a woman aged 18-29 years who had been exposed to COVID-19.

The CDR3, as DNA: TGTGCCAGCAGTGAGAGGACAGCCTACGGCACTGAAGCTTTCTTT. It specifies CASSERTAYGTEAFF. This chain links TRBV6-1 with TRBJ1-1, with D possibly TRBD1 on 6 matching bases. CDR3 size: 15 residues. V was clipped by 3 bases and J by 4 bases, with 15 bases between them. Germline lookup yields CDR1 MNHNS and CDR2 SASEGT.